This T cell receptor (beta chain) was observed in a study of blood T cell repertoires in COVID-19. Study as a whole: Samples of COVID-19 (acute and convalescent) were obtained from the United States, Italy and Spain.

The CDR3 loop spans 17 amino acids. The V gene end was trimmed by 4 bases and the J gene end by 1 base; junction bases not matched to a gene: 9. Germline lookup yields CDR1 MNHNS and CDR2 SASEGT. In the authors' workflow: Amplification of reference gene primers was used by the study to estimate nucleated cell counts. Sequencing was performed with immunoSEQ multiplex PCR; in TCRdb, only in-frame clones are kept and a portion is missing. V and J calls and clone size are copied from that table; D and trimming were computed from the DNA. The sample includes approximately 130,000 clones, almost 80% seen only once; the top ten take just under 25%.

V gene TRBV6-1 combines with J gene TRBJ2-1; the match to TRBD2 covers 8 bases. The origin of this receptor is a human donor in a cohort sampled during active COVID-19. The sequenced sample consisted of peripheral blood. The CDR3, as DNA: TGTGCCAGCAGTGGCCCTGGGAGCGGGGGTTCCTACAATGAGCAGTTCTTC. It translates to CASSGPGSGGSYNEQFF.